Listed here is a single T cell receptor beta chain. Its antigen specificity is not known. There are no base qualities to consult, and no much larger clone falls within one base. The sample comes from a study of blood T cell repertoires in COVID-19 (dated by TCRdb to 2020 to 2021). As for the study more broadly: The collaborator samples originated in the United States, Italy and Spain and spanned the acute and convalescent phases of COVID-19. The sample metadata nearly always contained a de-identified subject ID, COVID-19 status, age in years and sex. HLA class I and class II types, where available, came from metadata supplied by the sample provider rather than from assay-based typing. The repertoires were released in a freely available public database meant as a resource for research on the immune response to SARS-CoV-2. The samples were drawn from two sources: the first 160 participants of the ongoing ImmuneRACE study, and some 1,300 subjects contributed by 6 global collaborators. The material from the prospective study consisted of cDNA or gDNA derived from T cells, B-cell-depleted T cells, or PBMCs. The dataset comprised deeply sampled blood TCRbeta repertoires from subjects exposed to, actively infected with, or recovered from COVID-19. Overall study outcomes, separate from this receptor: The amount of clinical and demographic metadata varied by source and participant and was provided uncurated.

TCRbeta CDR3 regions were amplified from genomic DNA by means of the immunoSEQ Assay, a bias-controlled multiplex PCR. Turning to the authors' computational methods: The number of nucleated cells in each sample was estimated by amplification of reference gene primers within the assay. Sequence reads were collapsed and filtered to measure the absolute abundance of every unique TCRbeta CDR3 rearrangement. For each sample, productive Simpson clonality was calculated as the square root of Simpson's diversity index over productive rearrangements. TCRdb took over this immuneACCESS table, retaining in-frame rearrangements with V and J assigned. Such tables are incomplete; in checked studies, under half of the missing clones stem from an unresolved V gene, and the remainder is unexplained. For V, J and clone size, that table is used; D and trimming come from the DNA. This sample holds roughly 190,000 clones; less than 85% were observed only once. The ten largest account for around 12% of the sample.

The collaborating institutions used their own protocols to collect whole blood in K2EDTA tubes. For TCRbeta analysis, collaborators shipped samples in one of three forms: frozen whole blood, isolated PBMCs, or DNA extracted from either of those sample types. CDR3 length: 15 amino acids, cysteine to phenylalanine. The kept DNA is CDR3 alone, 45 bases in frame from the first base. Deletion took 5 bases off V and 2 bases off J, with a span of 14 bases between the germline ends. Per the germline V gene, MNHEY is the CDR1 and SVGAGI is the CDR2. The chain employs TRBV6-5 and TRBJ2-3; TRBD2 is a possible D gene, resting on 6 matching bases. Sequenced material: peripheral blood. This receptor was taken from a woman aged 50 to 60 with acute or convalescent COVID-19. The nucleotide sequence is TGTGCCAGCAGTCTATCCGGGGGTGACACAGATACGCAGTATTTT. Translated, it reads CASSLSGGDTDTQYF.